There are a few counts of the clone carrying this T cell receptor beta chain. The entry originates in a study of blood T cell repertoires in COVID-19. Study details: Some COVID-19 samples were acute and others convalescent; all came from the United States, Italy and Spain. PBMCs, B-cell-depleted T cells, or T cells were the source of the cDNA or gDNA that made up the material.

Under the authors' procedure: How many nucleated cells were present was estimated from reference gene primer amplification. The assay was immunoSEQ multiplex PCR, and TCRdb's table has in-frame clones only and misses some. The V and J calls and the clone size are those of that table, but D and trimming were determined from the DNA. This table holds about 35,000 clones, approximately 89% found once. The ends were cut back, 1 base at V and 1 base at J, with 13 bases in the middle. CDR1 and CDR2 (germline): LNHDA, SQIVND (reference sequence). The CDR3 consists of 16 residues. The chain carries TRBV19 and TRBJ1-1, with TRBD1 as a possible D gene (5 bases). The sample comprised peripheral blood. The sequence came from a man aged 55-75 years with active or convalescent COVID-19. This chain's CDR3 is CASSIAGRVTNTEAFF. CDR3 nucleotides: TGTGCCAGTAGTATAGCAGGCAGGGTAACGAACACTGAAGCTTTCTTT.